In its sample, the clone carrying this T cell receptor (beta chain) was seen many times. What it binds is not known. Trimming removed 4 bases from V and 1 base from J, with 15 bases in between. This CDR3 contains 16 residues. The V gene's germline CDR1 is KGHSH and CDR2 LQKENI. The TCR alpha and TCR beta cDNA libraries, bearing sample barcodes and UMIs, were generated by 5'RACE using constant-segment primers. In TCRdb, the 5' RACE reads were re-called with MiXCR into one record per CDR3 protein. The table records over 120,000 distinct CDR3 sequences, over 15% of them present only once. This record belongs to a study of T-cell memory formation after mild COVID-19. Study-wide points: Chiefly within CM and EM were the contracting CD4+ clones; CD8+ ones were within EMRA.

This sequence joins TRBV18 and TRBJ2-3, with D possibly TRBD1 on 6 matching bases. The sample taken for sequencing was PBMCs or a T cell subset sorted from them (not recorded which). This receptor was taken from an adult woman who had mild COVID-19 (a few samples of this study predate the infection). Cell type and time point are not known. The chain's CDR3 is CASSLQTGTRTDTQYF. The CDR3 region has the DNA TGTGCCAGCTCACTTCAGACCGGGACACGCACAGATACGCAGTATTTT.